This T cell receptor beta chain was profiled in a study of cytomegalovirus exposure and HLA in healthy donors. This CDR3 is built from 15 residues. Trimming removed 3 bases from V and 7 bases from J; junction bases left unmatched: 3. Germline CDR1 and CDR2: KGHSH and LQKENI. PCR primers comprised 60 Vbeta and 13 Jbeta primers. Assay used: immunoSEQ multiplex PCR; TCRdb lists only in-frame clones, some missing. Of over 150,000 clones listed, approximately 79% are singletons. This clonotype was obtained from a man aged 35 to 55 in good health and CMV-seronegative. V usage is TRBV18 and J usage is TRBJ2-3; TRBD2 agrees at 14 bases. The specimen sequenced was PBMCs. The CDR3 DNA sequence: TGTGCCAGCTCACCCGGACTAGCGGGAGGTAATACGCAGTATTTT. This sequence encodes CASSPGLAGGNTQYF. Combining the CDR3 with reference TRBV18 and TRBJ2-3 gives the whole variable domain NAGVMQNPRHLVRRRGQEARLRCSPMKGHSHVYWYRQLPEEGLKFMVYLQKENIIDESGMPKERFSAEFPKEGPSILRIQQVVRGDSAAYFCASSPGLAGGNTQYFGPGTRLTVL.